The rows below give T cell receptor beta chains drawn from one sample of a study of CD8 T cells in Susac syndrome. TCRdb reprocessed the immunoSEQ multiplex PCR reads via MiXCR and lists one record per CDR3 protein. The sample has 200,000 to 300,000 distinct CDR3 sequences, 95% to 97% seen once. Sequenced material: CD4+ T cells from PBMCs. The origin of the receptors is a human donor with Susac syndrome. CDR3s include the opening cysteine and the closing phenylalanine or tryptophan.

j_call v_call cdr3_aa
TRBJ1-5 TRBV2 CASRGEGSQPQHF
TRBJ2-7 TRBV6-5 CASRRGPMYEQYF
TRBJ2-7 TRBV30 CAWSVRRISYEQYF
TRBJ2-1 TRBV9 CASSARTVNNEQFF
TRBJ1-1 TRBV20-1 CSARESSEAFF
TRBJ1-2 TRBV12-3/TRBV12-4 CASSFDSGSGYTF
TRBJ2-3 TRBV5-1 CASSFQRGDTQYF
TRBJ2-3 TRBV2 CASRRDSGPSTDTQYF
TRBJ1-1 TRBV28 CASWGQVNTEAFF
TRBJ2-1 TRBV7-9 CASSWTSLNEQFF
TRBJ2-1 TRBV5-1 CASSSQNEQFF
TRBJ2-7 TRBV29-1 CSVHGAHSYEQYF
TRBJ2-1 TRBV4-2 CASSQDGLAGVIEQFF
TRBJ2-2 TRBV30 CAWSSLAREANTGELFF
TRBJ2-3 TRBV10-3 CAISDSPDTQYF
TRBJ1-1 TRBV29-1 CSVVGSENTEAFF